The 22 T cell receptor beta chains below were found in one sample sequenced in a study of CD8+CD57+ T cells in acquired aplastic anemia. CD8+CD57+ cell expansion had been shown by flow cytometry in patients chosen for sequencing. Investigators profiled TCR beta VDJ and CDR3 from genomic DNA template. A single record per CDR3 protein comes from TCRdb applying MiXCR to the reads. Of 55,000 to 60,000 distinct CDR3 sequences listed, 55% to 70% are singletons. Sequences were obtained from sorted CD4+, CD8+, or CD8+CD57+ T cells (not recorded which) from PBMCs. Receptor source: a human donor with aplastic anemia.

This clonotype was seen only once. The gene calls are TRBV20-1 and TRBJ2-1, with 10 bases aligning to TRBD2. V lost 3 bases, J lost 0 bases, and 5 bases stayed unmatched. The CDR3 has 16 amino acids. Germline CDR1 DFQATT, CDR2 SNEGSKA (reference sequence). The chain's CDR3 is CSARPLAGASYNEQFF. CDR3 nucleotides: TGCAGTGCTAGGCCGCTAGCGGGGGCCTCCTACAATGAGCAGTTCTTC.

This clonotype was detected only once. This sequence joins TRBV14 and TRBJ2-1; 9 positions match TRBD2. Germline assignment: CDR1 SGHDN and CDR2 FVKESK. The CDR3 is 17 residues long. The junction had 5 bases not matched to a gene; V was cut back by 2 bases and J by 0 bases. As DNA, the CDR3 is TGTGCCAGCAGCCAACTAGCGGGACTAAACTCCTACAATGAGCAGTTCTTC. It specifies CASSQLAGLNSYNEQFF.

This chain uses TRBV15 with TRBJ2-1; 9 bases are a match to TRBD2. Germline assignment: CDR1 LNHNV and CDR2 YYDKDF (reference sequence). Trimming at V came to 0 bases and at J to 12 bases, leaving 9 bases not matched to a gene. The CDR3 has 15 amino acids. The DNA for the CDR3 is TGTGCCACCAGCAGAGACCAGCGGGGGGCCGAGGGGCAGTTCTTC. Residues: CATSRDQRGAEGQFF.

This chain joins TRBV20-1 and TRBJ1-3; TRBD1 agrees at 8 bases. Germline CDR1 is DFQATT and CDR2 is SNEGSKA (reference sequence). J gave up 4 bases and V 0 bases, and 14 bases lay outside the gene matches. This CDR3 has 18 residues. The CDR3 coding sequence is TGCAGTGCTAGAGATCCATTTCGACAGGGGCGCTGGGGAAACACCATATATTTT. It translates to CSARDPFRQGRWGNTIYF.

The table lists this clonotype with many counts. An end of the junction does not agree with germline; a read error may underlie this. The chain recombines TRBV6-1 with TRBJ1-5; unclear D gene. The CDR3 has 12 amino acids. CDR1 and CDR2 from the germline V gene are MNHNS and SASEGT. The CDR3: CASREADQPQHF. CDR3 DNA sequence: TGTGCCAGCAGAGAAGCGGATCAGCCCCAGCATTTT.

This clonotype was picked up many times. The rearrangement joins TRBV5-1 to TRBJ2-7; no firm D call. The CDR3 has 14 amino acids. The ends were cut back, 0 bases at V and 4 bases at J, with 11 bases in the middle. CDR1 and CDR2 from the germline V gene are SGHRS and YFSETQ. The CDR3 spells CASSLVSHGYEQYF. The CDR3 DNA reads TGCGCCAGCAGCTTGGTTAGCCATGGATACGAGCAGTACTTC.

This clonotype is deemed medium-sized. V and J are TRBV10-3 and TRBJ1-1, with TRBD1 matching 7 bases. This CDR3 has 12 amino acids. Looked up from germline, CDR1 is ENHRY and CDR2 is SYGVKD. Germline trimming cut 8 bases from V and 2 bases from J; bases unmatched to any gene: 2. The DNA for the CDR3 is TGTGCCATCGGGACAGCTAACACTGAAGCTTTCTTT. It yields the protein CAIGTANTEAFF.

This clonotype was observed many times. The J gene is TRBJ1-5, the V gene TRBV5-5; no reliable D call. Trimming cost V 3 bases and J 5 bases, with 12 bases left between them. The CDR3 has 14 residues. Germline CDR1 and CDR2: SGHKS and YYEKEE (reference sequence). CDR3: CASSWFGSHQPQHF. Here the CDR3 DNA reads TGTGCCAGCAGCTGGTTTGGGTCCCATCAGCCCCAGCATTTT.

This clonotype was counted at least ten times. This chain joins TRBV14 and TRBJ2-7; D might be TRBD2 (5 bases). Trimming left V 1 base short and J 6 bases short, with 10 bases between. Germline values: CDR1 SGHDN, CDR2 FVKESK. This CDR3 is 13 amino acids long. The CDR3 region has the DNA TGTGCCAGCAGCCAAGCAATGGAGGTCGAGCAGTACTTC. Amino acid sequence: CASSQAMEVEQYF.

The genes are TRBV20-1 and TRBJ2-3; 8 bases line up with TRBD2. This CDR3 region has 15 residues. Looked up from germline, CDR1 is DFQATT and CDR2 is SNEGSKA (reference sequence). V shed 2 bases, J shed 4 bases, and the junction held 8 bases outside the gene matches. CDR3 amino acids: CSARSPLREADTQYF. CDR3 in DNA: TGCAGTGCTAGATCACCCTTGCGGGAGGCAGATACGCAGTATTTT.

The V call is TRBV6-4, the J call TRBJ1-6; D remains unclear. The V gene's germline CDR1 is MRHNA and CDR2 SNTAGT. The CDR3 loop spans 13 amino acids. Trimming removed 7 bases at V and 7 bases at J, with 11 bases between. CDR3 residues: CASKAGPNSPLHF. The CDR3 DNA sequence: TGTGCCAGCAAGGCAGGTCCAAATTCACCCCTCCACTTT.

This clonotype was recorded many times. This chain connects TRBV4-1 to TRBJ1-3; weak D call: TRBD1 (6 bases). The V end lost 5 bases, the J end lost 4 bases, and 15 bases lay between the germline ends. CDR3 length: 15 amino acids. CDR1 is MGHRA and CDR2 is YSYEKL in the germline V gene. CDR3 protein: CASSLQGGGGNTIYF. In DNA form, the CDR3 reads TGCGCCAGCAGCTTACAGGGAGGAGGGGGAAACACCATATATTTT.

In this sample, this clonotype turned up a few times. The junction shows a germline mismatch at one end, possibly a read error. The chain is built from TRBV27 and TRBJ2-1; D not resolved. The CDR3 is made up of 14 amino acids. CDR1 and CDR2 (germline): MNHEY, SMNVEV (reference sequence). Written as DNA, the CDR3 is TGTGCCAGCGCCGTATCTGGCTCCTGCAATGAGCAGTTCTTC. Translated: CASAVSGSCNEQFF.

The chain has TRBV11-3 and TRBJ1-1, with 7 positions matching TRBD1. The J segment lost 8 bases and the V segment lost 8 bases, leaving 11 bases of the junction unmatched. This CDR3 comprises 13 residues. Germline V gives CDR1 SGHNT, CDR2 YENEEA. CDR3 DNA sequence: TGTGCCAGCGGCTGGGCAGGGGGGACCGAAGCTTTCTTT. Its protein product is CASGWAGGTEAFF.

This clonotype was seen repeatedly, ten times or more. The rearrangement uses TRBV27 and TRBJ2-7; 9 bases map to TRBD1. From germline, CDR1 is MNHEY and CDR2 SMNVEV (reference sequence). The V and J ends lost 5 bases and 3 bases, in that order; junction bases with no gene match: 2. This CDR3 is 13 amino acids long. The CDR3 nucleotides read TGTGCCAGCAGTGGGACAGGGAACTACGAGCAGTACTTC. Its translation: CASSGTGNYEQYF.

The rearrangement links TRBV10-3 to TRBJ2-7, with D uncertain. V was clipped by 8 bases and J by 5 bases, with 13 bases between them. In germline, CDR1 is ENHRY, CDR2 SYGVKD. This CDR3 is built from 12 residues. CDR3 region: CAISLAGDEQYF. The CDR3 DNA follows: TGTGCCATCTCTCTTGCCGGTGACGAGCAGTACTTC.

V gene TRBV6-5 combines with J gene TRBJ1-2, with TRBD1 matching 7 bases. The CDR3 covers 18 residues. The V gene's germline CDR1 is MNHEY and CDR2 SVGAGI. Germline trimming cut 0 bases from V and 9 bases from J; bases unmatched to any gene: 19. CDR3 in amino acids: CASSYSTVRAGGFNSYTF. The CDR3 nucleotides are TGTGCCAGCAGTTACTCGACAGTTCGGGCAGGGGGTTTTAATAGCTACACCTTC.

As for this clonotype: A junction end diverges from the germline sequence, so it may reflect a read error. CDR3 sequence: CASSLGQGSNHGYAF. CDR3 sequence (DNA): TGTGCCAGCAGCTTAGGCCAGGGATCTAACCATGGCTACGCCTTC. V usage is TRBV7-9 and J usage is TRBJ1-2; a weak D match, TRBD1 (5 bases). The CDR3 is 15 residues long. Germline V CDR1 and CDR2: SEHNR, FQNEAQ (reference sequence).

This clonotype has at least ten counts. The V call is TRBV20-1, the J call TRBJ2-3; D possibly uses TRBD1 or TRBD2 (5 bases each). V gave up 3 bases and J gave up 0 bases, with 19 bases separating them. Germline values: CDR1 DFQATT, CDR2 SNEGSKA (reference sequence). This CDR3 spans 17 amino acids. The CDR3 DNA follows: TGCAGTGCTAGTGGGGACGGCGGGTCTACTAGCACAGATACGCAGTATTTT. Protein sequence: CSASGDGGSTSTDTQYF.

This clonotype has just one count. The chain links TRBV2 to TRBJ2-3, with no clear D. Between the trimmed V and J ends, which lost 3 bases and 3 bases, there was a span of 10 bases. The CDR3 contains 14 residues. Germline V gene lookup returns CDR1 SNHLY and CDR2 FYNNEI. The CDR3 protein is CASSEGRSTDTQYF. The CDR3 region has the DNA TGTGCCAGCAGTGAGGGCAGGTCAACAGATACGCAGTATTTT.

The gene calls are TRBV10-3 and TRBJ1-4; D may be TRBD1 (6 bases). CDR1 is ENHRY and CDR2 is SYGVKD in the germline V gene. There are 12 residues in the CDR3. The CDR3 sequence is CATNSPDSKMFF. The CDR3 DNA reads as TGTGCGACCAACAGTCCGGACAGTAAGATGTTTTTT.

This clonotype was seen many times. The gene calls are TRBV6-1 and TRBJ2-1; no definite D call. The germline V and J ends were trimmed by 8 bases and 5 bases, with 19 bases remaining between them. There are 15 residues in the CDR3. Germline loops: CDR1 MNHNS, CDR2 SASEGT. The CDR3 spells CASGALPGRNNEQFF. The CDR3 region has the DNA TGTGCCAGCGGAGCATTACCCGGACGGAACAATGAGCAGTTCTTC.